The source of this T cell receptor beta chain is a study of response to subunit inactivated influenza vaccine. Study findings and constraints: The authors proposed limited new T cell recruitment per seasonal influenza vaccination.

This CDR3 comprises 14 residues. The ends lost 7 bases at V and 3 bases at J; junction bases unmatched: 7. CDR1 and CDR2 from the germline V gene are SEHNR and FQNEAQ (reference sequence). About this clonotype: What it binds is unknown.

TCRdb itself ran the RT-PCR reads through MiXCR, one entry per CDR3 protein. The sample contains around 480,000 distinct CDR3 sequences, roughly 9.8% of which appear only once. This receptor was obtained from a man aged 45-60 years who received an inactivated influenza vaccine. The chain couples TRBV7-9 to TRBJ1-1; 8 nucleotides agree with TRBD1. Sample: PBMCs from blood, taken more than 35 days after vaccination. CDR3 nucleotides: TGTGCCAGCACCGTGGACAGGGTGGACACTGAAGCTTTCTTT. Its protein is CASTVDRVDTEAFF.